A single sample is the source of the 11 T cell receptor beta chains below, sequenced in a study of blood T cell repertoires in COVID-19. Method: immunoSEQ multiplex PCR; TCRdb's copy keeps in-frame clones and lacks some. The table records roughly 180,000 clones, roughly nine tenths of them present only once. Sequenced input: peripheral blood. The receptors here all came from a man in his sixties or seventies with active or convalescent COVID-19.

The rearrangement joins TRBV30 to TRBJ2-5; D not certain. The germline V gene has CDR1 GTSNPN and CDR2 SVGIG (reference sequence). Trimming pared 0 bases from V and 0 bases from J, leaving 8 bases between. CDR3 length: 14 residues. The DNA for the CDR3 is TGTGCCTGGAGTGTCGGAGACTACCAAGAGACCCAGTACTTC. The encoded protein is CAWSVGDYQETQYF.

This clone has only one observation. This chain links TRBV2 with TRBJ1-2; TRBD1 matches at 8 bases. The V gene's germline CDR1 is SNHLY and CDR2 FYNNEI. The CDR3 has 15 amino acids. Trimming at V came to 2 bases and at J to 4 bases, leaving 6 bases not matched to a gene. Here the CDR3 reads CASSERQGSGYGYTF. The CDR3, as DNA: TGTGCCAGCAGTGAAAGACAGGGGTCCGGCTATGGCTACACCTTC.

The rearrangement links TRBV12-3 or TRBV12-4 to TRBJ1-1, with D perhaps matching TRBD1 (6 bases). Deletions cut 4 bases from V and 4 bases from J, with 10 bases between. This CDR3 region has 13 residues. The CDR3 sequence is CASSWGGRTEAFF. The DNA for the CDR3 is TGTGCCAGCAGTTGGGGGGGGCGCACTGAAGCTTTCTTT.

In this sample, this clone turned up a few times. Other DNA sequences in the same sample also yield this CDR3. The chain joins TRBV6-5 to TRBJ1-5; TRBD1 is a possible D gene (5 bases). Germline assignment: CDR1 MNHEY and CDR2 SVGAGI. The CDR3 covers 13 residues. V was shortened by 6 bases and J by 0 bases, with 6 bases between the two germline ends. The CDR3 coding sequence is TGTGCCAGCAGCGACAGTAGCAATCAGCCCCAGCATTTT. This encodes CASSDSSNQPQHF.

CDR3 loop: CASSQSSGTSLAKNIQYF. The CDR3 region has the DNA TGCGCCAGCAGCCAGTCTAGCGGCACCTCACTAGCCAAAAACATTCAGTACTTC. V is TRBV4-1 and J is TRBJ2-4; TRBD2 agrees at 7 bases. With V trimmed by 3 bases and J by 0 bases, 11 bases remained unmatched. The CDR3 consists of 18 residues. Germline V gene data show CDR1 as MGHRA and CDR2 as YSYEKL.

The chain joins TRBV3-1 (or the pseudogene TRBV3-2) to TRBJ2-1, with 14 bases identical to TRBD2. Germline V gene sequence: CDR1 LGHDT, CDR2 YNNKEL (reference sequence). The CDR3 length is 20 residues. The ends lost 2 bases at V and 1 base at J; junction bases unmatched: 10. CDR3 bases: TGTGCCAGCAGCCAACTCCCGGGACTAGCGGGAGATCGGTCCTACAATGAGCAGTTCTTC. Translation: CASSQLPGLAGDRSYNEQFF.

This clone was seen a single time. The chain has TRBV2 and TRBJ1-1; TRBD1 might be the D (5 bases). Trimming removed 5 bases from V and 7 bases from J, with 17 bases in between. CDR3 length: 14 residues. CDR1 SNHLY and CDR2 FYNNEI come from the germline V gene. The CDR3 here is CASSLTRTGGEAFF. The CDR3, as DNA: TGTGCCAGCAGTCTAACAAGGACGGGGGGTGAAGCTTTCTTT.

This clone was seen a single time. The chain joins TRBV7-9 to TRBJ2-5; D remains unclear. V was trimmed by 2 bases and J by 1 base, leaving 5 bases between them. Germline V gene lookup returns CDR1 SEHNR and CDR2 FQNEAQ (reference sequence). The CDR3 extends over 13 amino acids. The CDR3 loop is CASSLSSQETQYF. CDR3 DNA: TGTGCCAGCAGCTTATCCAGCCAAGAGACCCAGTACTTC.

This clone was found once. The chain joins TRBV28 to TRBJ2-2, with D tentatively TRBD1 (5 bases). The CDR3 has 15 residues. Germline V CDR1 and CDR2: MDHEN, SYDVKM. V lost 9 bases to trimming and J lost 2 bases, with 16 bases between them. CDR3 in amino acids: CASTLQGTNTGELFF. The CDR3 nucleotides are TGTGCCAGTACCCTCCAGGGCACTAACACCGGGGAGCTGTTTTTT. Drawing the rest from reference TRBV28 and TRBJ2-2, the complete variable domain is DVKVTQSSRYLVKRTGEKVFLECVQDMDHENMFWYRQDPGLGLRLIYFSYDVKMKEKGDIPEGYSVSREKKERFSLILESASTNQTSMYLCASTLQGTNTGELFFGEGSRLTVL.

The CDR3 spells CASSERGTGAGNTIYF. In DNA form, the CDR3 reads TGTGCCAGCAGTGAAAGGGGGACAGGGGCTGGAAACACCATATATTTT. This chain connects TRBV6-1 to TRBJ1-3; 10 nucleotides agree with TRBD1. Per the germline V gene, CDR1 is MNHNS and CDR2 is SASEGT. CDR3 length equals 16 residues. The ends lost 2 bases at V and 2 bases at J; junction bases unmatched: 3.

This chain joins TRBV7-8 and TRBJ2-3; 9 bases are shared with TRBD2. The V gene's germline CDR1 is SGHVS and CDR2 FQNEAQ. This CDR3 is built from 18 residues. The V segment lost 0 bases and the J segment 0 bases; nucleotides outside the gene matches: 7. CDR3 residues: CASSLASAGGGSTDTQYF. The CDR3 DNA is TGTGCCAGCAGCTTAGCGTCAGCGGGGGGCGGTAGCACAGATACGCAGTATTTT.